A selection of T cell receptor beta chains follows, all from one sample in a study of Ad26.COV2.S vaccination and SARS-CoV-2 variants. Measured with immunoSEQ multiplex PCR; TCRdb has only the in-frame clones, and not every one. The table records hundreds of thousands of clones, approximately 92% of them present only once. Here the sequenced sample was peripheral blood, taken in a trial of Ad26.COV2.S vaccine versus placebo. These receptor sequences come from a person aged 18-65 years who received the Ad26.COV2.S COVID-19 vaccine or a placebo. The CDR3 runs from the conserved cysteine through the conserved F or W. The D gene is left open where the match is weak. Some rows have no size entry. The others give once, few or many, or a class for an expanded clone.

TRBJ1-1 TRBV11-2 - - CASSLGGLGTEAFF TGTGCCAGCAGCTTGGGGGGACTCGGGACTGAAGCTTTCTTT
TRBJ2-1 TRBV18 - - CASSPPIQVEQFF TGTGCCAGCTCACCCCCAATACAGGTGGAGCAGTTCTTC
TRBJ2-1 TRBV5-6 - - CASSSQAGNEQFF TGTGCCAGCAGCTCCCAGGCTGGGAATGAGCAGTTCTTC
TRBJ2-5 TRBV5-8 once - CASSLVNSNWTWETQYF TGTGCCAGCAGCTTGGTGAACTCAAACTGGACGTGGGAGACCCAGTACTTC
TRBJ1-1 TRBV7-2 - - CASSLVGKMNTEAFF TGTGCCAGCAGCTTAGTCGGGAAAATGAACACTGAAGCTTTCTTT
TRBJ2-3 TRBV5-1 - - CASSISWLEDTQYF TGCGCCAGCAGTATTTCATGGTTGGAAGATACGCAGTATTTT
TRBJ1-2 TRBV18 - - CASSTAGETDYGYTF TGTGCCAGCTCTACCGCTGGGGAAACTGACTATGGCTACACCTTC
TRBJ1-5 TRBV18 - TRBD1 CASSGQGASQPQHF TGTGCCAGCTCCGGACAGGGGGCGAGTCAGCCCCAGCATTTT
TRBJ2-2 TRBV4-1 - TRBD2 CASRRGLAGDTGELFF TGCGCCAGCAGACGAGGACTAGCGGGGGATACCGGGGAGCTGTTTTTT
TRBJ1-2 TRBV2 - TRBD1 CASSDGDRGFYGYTF TGTGCCAGCAGTGATGGTGACAGGGGTTTCTATGGCTACACCTTC
TRBJ2-1 TRBV7-7 - - CASSLGSNNEQFF TGTGCCAGCAGCTTAGGCAGTAACAATGAGCAGTTCTTC
TRBJ2-7 TRBV10-3 - - CAISETQVLLEFGEQYF TGTGCCATCAGTGAGACCCAGGTGCTCTTAGAATTTGGCGAGCAGTACTTC
TRBJ1-5 TRBV3-1/TRBV3-2 - - CASSQGAARGGSQHF TGTGCCAGCAGCCAAGGGGCGGCGAGAGGCGGGTCCCAGCATTTT
TRBJ1-2 TRBV5-1 few - CASSWWDYEDGYTF TGCGCCAGCAGCTGGTGGGATTATGAGGATGGCTACACCTTC
TRBJ1-2 TRBV7-9 many - CASSLAGGWYGYTF TGTGCCAGCAGCTTAGCAGGGGGTTGGTATGGCTACACCTTC
TRBJ2-7 TRBV19 - - CASSQGIYEQYF TGTGCCAGCAGTCAGGGGATCTACGAGCAGTACTTC
TRBJ2-1 TRBV28 - - CASSFMGTRYNEQFF TGTGCCAGCAGTTTTATGGGCACCCGCTACAATGAGCAGTTCTTC
TRBJ1-2 TRBV30 - - CAWNPRTYPLNYGYTF TGTGCCTGGAATCCCCGGACCTACCCTCTTAACTATGGCTACACCTTC
TRBJ1-6 TRBV21-1 - - CASSNGWGSSYNSPLHF TGTGCCAGCAGCAACGGGTGGGGGAGCTCCTATAATTCACCCCTCCACTTT
TRBJ2-7 TRBV2 - TRBD1 CASSEDGTVGSYEQYF TGTGCCAGCAGTGAAGATGGGACAGTCGGCTCCTACGAGCAGTACTTC
TRBJ2-2 TRBV30 - TRBD1 CAWSRGQGPAGELFF TGTGCCTGGAGTCGGGGACAGGGCCCAGCCGGGGAGCTGTTTTTT
TRBJ1-2 TRBV12-3/TRBV12-4 - - CASSSQEDYGYTF TGTGCCAGCAGTTCACAGGAAGACTATGGCTACACCTTC
TRBJ2-1 TRBV11-2 - TRBD2 CASSSGLAGGKYNEQFF TGTGCCAGCAGCTCGGGACTAGCGGGGGGGAAATACAATGAGCAGTTCTTC
TRBJ2-2 TRBV29-1 - - CSVEDPPAGELFF TGCAGCGTTGAAGATCCCCCGGCCGGGGAGCTGTTTTTT
TRBJ1-6 TRBV6-6 - - CASSSNSPLHF TGTGCCAGCAGTTCTAATTCACCCCTCCACTTT
TRBJ1-1 TRBV10-3 - TRBD1 CATKDRLNTEAFF TGTGCCACTAAGGACAGGTTGAACACTGAAGCTTTCTTT
TRBJ2-7 TRBV11-2 - TRBD2 CASRSSGASYEQYF TGTGCCAGCAGAAGTAGCGGGGCCTCCTACGAGCAGTACTTC
TRBJ2-1 TRBV5-4 once - CASSHGGGSSYNEQFF TGTGCCAGCAGCCATGGAGGGGGCAGCTCCTACAATGAGCAGTTCTTC
TRBJ1-4 TRBV6-5 - - CASSYRGFSNEKLFF TGTGCCAGCAGTTACCGCGGGTTTTCTAATGAAAAACTGTTTTTT
TRBJ1-5 TRBV6-5 - TRBD1 CASRHDRGSNQPQHF TGTGCCAGCAGACATGACAGGGGTAGCAATCAGCCCCAGCATTTT
TRBJ2-1 TRBV7-9 - TRBD2 CASSFRLAGVNNEQFF TGTGCCAGCAGCTTTCGGCTAGCGGGAGTGAACAATGAGCAGTTCTTC
TRBJ1-3 TRBV6-5 - - CASSQQGAGNTIYF TGTGCCAGCAGCCAGCAGGGTGCTGGAAACACCATATATTTT
TRBJ2-5 TRBV15 - TRBD2 CATSRGAGAGETQYF TGTGCCACCAGCAGAGGCGCGGGAGCGGGGGAGACCCAGTACTTC
TRBJ2-7 TRBV5-1 - TRBD2 CASSPRLASEDDEQYF TGCGCCAGCAGCCCTAGACTAGCGTCGGAAGATGACGAGCAGTACTTC
TRBJ1-2 TRBV20-1 - - CSARGPRGYTF TGCAGTGCTAGGGGGCCTCGGGGCTACACCTTC
TRBJ2-7 TRBV7-9 - TRBD1 CASSSRTGFEQYF TGTGCCAGCAGCTCAAGGACAGGGTTCGAGCAGTACTTC